A selection of T cell receptor beta chains follows, all from one sample in a study of neurological immune-mediated disorders. TCRdb analysed the 5' RACE reads with MiXCR anew, one entry per CDR3 protein. The sample yields about 41,000 distinct CDR3 sequences, 2.5% seen once. Sequenced sample: PBMCs. These receptors came from a man aged 30-40 years with multiple sclerosis. The CDR3 runs from the conserved cysteine through the conserved F or W. D genes are given only for firm matches. The size field is filled for only some rows; it gives once, few, many or a size class.

>TRBJ1-1|NA|TRBV20-1|many
CRGGDTEAFF
TGCCGCGGTGGGGACACTGAAGCTTTCTTT
>TRBJ2-3|TRBD2|TRBV20-1|many
CSARPTGLEVVTQYF
TGCAGTGCTCGCCCTACGGGACTAGAAGTTGTTACGCAGTATTTT
>TRBJ2-3|NA|TRBV27|many
CASSLVGGDTQYF
TGTGCCAGCAGTTTGGTGGGGGGAGATACGCAGTATTTT
>TRBJ2-1|NA|TRBV9|many
CASSVAGVYNEQFF
TGTGCCAGCAGCGTAGCTGGCGTATACAATGAGCAGTTCTTC
>TRBJ2-7|NA|TRBV5-1|NA
CASSFGSTDEQYF
TGCGCCAGCAGCTTCGGGAGTACCGACGAGCAGTACTTC
>TRBJ1-3|NA|TRBV27|many
CASSLQTASGNTIYF
TGTGCCAGCAGTCTACAGACAGCCTCTGGAAACACCATATATTTT
>TRBJ2-1|NA|TRBV20-1|many
CSARVPAGFVPYNEQFF
TGCAGTGCTAGAGTCCCAGCGGGTTTCGTTCCCTACAATGAGCAGTTCTTC
>TRBJ2-3|TRBD2|TRBV20-1|many
CSADWRERISTDTQYF
TGCAGTGCGGATTGGCGGGAGAGGATTTCAACAGATACGCAGTATTTT
>TRBJ1-5|NA|TRBV9|many
CASSGLVGQPQHF
TGTGCCAGCAGCGGGTTAGTCGGACAGCCCCAGCATTTT
>TRBJ1-1|NA|TRBV7-9|many
CASSGGAINTEAFF
TGTGCCAGCAGCGGGGGAGCAATCAACACTGAAGCTTTCTTT